Shown below are 22 T cell receptor beta chains from a single sample sequenced in a study of T cells after yellow fever vaccination (dated by TCRdb to between 2018 and 2021). The treatment or condition label of this sample denotes: live attenuated yellow fever vaccine strain. The library was prepared using 5' RACE. Sequencing instrument: Illumina HiSeq 2500. TCRdb trimmed the raw reads at Q25, called clones with MiXCR and kept productive beta chains. Each entry is one CDR3 protein sequence, shown with its most common DNA and genes. The sample has fewer than 650,000 distinct CDR3 sequences on record, 21% of them singletons. The ten most abundant clones make up around 16% of the sample. The specimen was PBMCs, collected less than 25 days after the first yellow fever vaccination. The source of these receptors is a man in his late teens or twenties who received the YFV17D yellow fever vaccine.

Of note for this clonotype: The junction shows a germline mismatch at one end, possibly a read error. This chain links TRBV6-2 or TRBV6-3 with TRBJ1-5; 8 bases map to TRBD1. CDR1 and CDR2 (germline): MNHEY, SVGEGT. The CDR3 is 15 amino acids. The DNA for the CDR3 is TGTGCCAGCAGTTACCCTGGACAGGGCAAGCAGCCCCAGCATTTT. Protein sequence: CASSYPGQGKQPQHF.

In its sample, this clonotype was seen a few times. This chain uses TRBV7-8 with TRBJ1-1; D unresolved. With 5 bases removed from V and 0 bases from J, the gap between germline ends came to 13 bases. Germline V CDR1 and CDR2: SGHVS, FQNEAQ. The CDR3 consists of 15 residues. CDR3 loop: CASSPYLLMNTEAFF. The CDR3 DNA reads TGTGCCAGCAGCCCATACCTTCTGATGAACACTGAAGCTTTCTTT.

The rearrangement joins TRBV12-3 or TRBV12-4 to TRBJ1-2, with D uncertain. The CDR3 has 16 amino acids. The V end lost 2 bases, the J end lost 4 bases, and 17 bases lay between the germline ends. CDR3 amino acids: CASSLPHVGQSYGYTF. The CDR3 nucleotides read TGTGCCAGCAGTTTACCCCACGTCGGGCAGAGCTATGGCTACACCTTC.

This clonotype was recorded a few times. The chain employs TRBV9 and TRBJ2-3; the match to TRBD2 covers 9 bases. V shed 0 bases, J shed 1 base, and the junction held 3 bases outside the gene matches. Germline V gene sequence: CDR1 SGDLS, CDR2 YYNGEE. The CDR3 contains 16 residues. CDR3: CASSVGQRGGTDTQYF. For the CDR3, the DNA is TGTGCCAGCAGCGTAGGGCAGCGGGGGGGCACAGATACGCAGTATTTT.

This sequence joins TRBV7-3 and TRBJ2-2, with TRBD1 matching over 7 bases. V shed 4 bases and J 7 bases; nucleotides not matched to a gene: 6. This CDR3 has 14 amino acids. Per the germline V gene, CDR1 is SGHTA and CDR2 is FQGTGA. CDR3 nucleotides: TGTGCCAGCAGCTCTAGACAGGGCAACGGGGAGCTGTTTTTT. Its translation is CASSSRQGNGELFF. Variable domain in full (rest from reference TRBV7-3 and TRBJ2-2): GAGVSQTPSNKVTEKGKYVELRCDPISGHTALYWYRQSLGQGPEFLIYFQGTGAADDSGLPNDRFFAVRPEGSVSTLKIQRTERGDSAVYLCASSSRQGNGELFFGEGSRLTVL.

This clonotype came up a few times. The rearrangement uses TRBV12-3 or TRBV12-4 and TRBJ2-7, with 7 nucleotides matching TRBD1. This CDR3 has 16 amino acids. V trimming: 0 bases; J trimming: 0 bases; junction bases outside the gene matches: 5. DNA for the CDR3: TGTGCCAGCAGTTTAGCCCGGGACAGAGTCTCCTACGAGCAGTACTTC. Its translation is CASSLARDRVSYEQYF.

This clonotype was seen more than once but under ten times. This sequence joins TRBV2 and TRBJ1-1; D is undetermined. The CDR3 is 12 amino acids. The germline V gene encodes CDR1 SNHLY and CDR2 FYNNEI. Trimming stripped 10 bases from V and 0 bases from J, with 9 bases between. The CDR3: CAMGGMNTEAFF. The CDR3 DNA reads TGTGCCATGGGTGGGATGAACACTGAAGCTTTCTTT.

This chain links TRBV20-1 with TRBJ2-7; D may be TRBD1 (7 bases). CDR3 size: 16 residues. V was cut by 0 bases and J by 6 bases, with 21 bases left in between. Germline CDR1 is DFQATT and CDR2 is SNEGSKA (reference sequence). In nucleotides, the CDR3 is TGCAGTGCTAGAGATTTGGAGGGGGCCGGGTATAGCGAGCAGTACGTC. This sequence encodes CSARDLEGAGYSEQYV.

This clonotype was seen repeatedly, ten times or more. The CDR3 protein is CASSSYQNSGGETQYF. The CDR3, as DNA: TGCGCCAGCAGCTCCTACCAAAACAGCGGGGGAGAGACCCAGTACTTC. The genes are TRBV5-1 and TRBJ2-5; the match to TRBD2 covers 8 bases. Germline V CDR1 and CDR2: SGHRS, YFSETQ. There are 16 residues in the CDR3. The V segment lost 3 bases and the J segment 4 bases; nucleotides outside the gene matches: 11.

The CDR3 nucleotides are TGTGCCAGCAGCTCCTTCCTGACAGGGACAGATACGCAGTATTTT. This sequence encodes CASSSFLTGTDTQYF. The chain joins TRBV7-2 to TRBJ2-3; TRBD1 agrees at 7 bases. This CDR3 has 15 amino acids. Germline V gene data show CDR1 as SGHTA and CDR2 as FQGNSA. The V segment lost 4 bases and the J segment 3 bases; nucleotides outside the gene matches: 7.

There are many counts of this clonotype. The rearrangement joins TRBV12-3 or TRBV12-4 to TRBJ1-5, with D maybe TRBD1 (6 bases). The CDR3 consists of 14 residues. The V end was cut by 6 bases, the J end by 9 bases, with 18 bases between. This CDR3 is CASSLGGGMMPQHF. DNA of the CDR3: TGTGCCAGCAGCCTGGGGGGCGGGATGATGCCCCAGCATTTT.

This clonotype has a handful of counts. This sequence joins TRBV7-6 and TRBJ2-7; D remains ambiguous. V was clipped by 2 bases and J by 0 bases, with 8 bases between them. This CDR3 comprises 14 residues. Germline V gene lookup returns CDR1 SGHVS and CDR2 FNYEAQ. The chain's CDR3 is CASSLFTASYEQYF. CDR3 DNA sequence: TGTGCCAGCAGCTTATTCACTGCCTCCTACGAGCAGTACTTC. Drawing the rest from reference TRBV7-6 and TRBJ2-7, the complete variable domain is GAGVSQSPRYKVTKRGQDVALRCDPISGHVSLYWYRQALGQGPEFLTYFNYEAQQDKSGLPNDRFSAERPEGSISTLTIQRTEQRDSAMYRCASSLFTASYEQYFGPGTRLTVT.

This clonotype was seen only a few times. The rearrangement joins TRBV20-1 to TRBJ2-3; 7 bases fit TRBD1. CDR1 DFQATT and CDR2 SNEGSKA come from the germline V gene (reference sequence). The ends lost 2 bases at V and 6 bases at J; junction bases unmatched: 11. The CDR3 has 15 residues. The CDR3 region has the DNA TGCAGTGCTAGAATCTACAGGGGTATCGAGGATACGCAGTATTTT. Translating it yields CSARIYRGIEDTQYF.

The chain employs TRBV24-1 and TRBJ2-1, with D hard to call. From germline, CDR1 is KGHDR and CDR2 SFDVKD. The V end was cut by 9 bases, the J end by 6 bases, with 17 bases between. The CDR3 covers 14 residues. CDR3 amino acids: CATEGVNSGNEQFF. The CDR3 nucleotides are TGTGCCACCGAAGGTGTCAATTCGGGCAATGAGCAGTTCTTC.

This clonotype was counted many times. The V call is TRBV27, the J call TRBJ2-1; 10 nucleotides line up with TRBD1. The length of the CDR3 is 15 residues. Germline trimming cut 4 bases from V and 7 bases from J; bases unmatched to any gene: 7. Germline CDR1 is MNHEY and CDR2 is SMNVEV (reference sequence). The CDR3 nucleotides read TGTGCCAGCAGTTCTAGACAGGGGGCTGGGAATGAGCAGTTCTTC. As protein: CASSSRQGAGNEQFF.

The rearrangement joins TRBV20-1 to TRBJ2-3, with D perhaps TRBD1 or TRBD2 (5 bases each). The CDR3 extends over 13 amino acids. Germline CDR1 DFQATT, CDR2 SNEGSKA (reference sequence). Trimming took 4 bases from V and 0 from J, leaving 8 bases between them. CDR3 nucleotide sequence: TGCAGTGCTAACGGGGCCAGCACAGATACGCAGTATTTT. Translated: CSANGASTDTQYF.

This clonotype has at least ten counts. This rearrangement joins TRBV29-1 to TRBJ2-2, with 8 bases identical to TRBD2. J lost 2 bases, V lost 1 base, and 3 bases had no gene match. The length of the CDR3 is 15 residues. Germline V gene lookup returns CDR1 SQVTM and CDR2 ANQGSEA. The CDR3 here is CSVEGSGANTGELFF. For the CDR3, the DNA is TGCAGCGTTGAAGGTAGCGGGGCTAACACCGGGGAGCTGTTTTTT.

In this sample, this clonotype turned up a few times. The V call is TRBV2, the J call TRBJ2-1; 8 bases line up with TRBD2. The V segment lost 7 bases and the J segment 10 bases; nucleotides outside the gene matches: 12. The germline V gene encodes CDR1 SNHLY and CDR2 FYNNEI. This CDR3 has 14 amino acids. CDR3 sequence reads: CASTGRAGAGEQFF. The DNA of the CDR3 is TGTGCCAGCACCGGACGAGCGGGGGCCGGGGAGCAGTTCTTC.

V usage is TRBV7-9 and J usage is TRBJ1-1; 8 nucleotides agree with TRBD1. Trimming took 5 bases from V and 0 from J; bases not matched to a gene: 11. In germline, CDR1 is SEHNR, CDR2 FQNEAQ (reference sequence). This CDR3 is 17 amino acids long. The CDR3, as DNA: TGTGCCAGCAGCCCTCGCGGGGACAGGCGACTGAACACTGAAGCTTTCTTT. Translation: CASSPRGDRRLNTEAFF. Using reference TRBV7-9 and TRBJ1-1 for the parts outside the CDR3, the full variable domain is DTGVSQNPRHKITKRGQNVTFRCDPISEHNRLYWYRQTLGQGPEFLTYFQNEAQLEKSRLLSDRFSAERPKGSFSTLEIQRTEQGDSAMYLCASSPRGDRRLNTEAFFGQGTRLTVV.

The chain links TRBV6-2 or TRBV6-3 to TRBJ2-1; D perhaps matches TRBD2 (6 bases). Trimming removed 0 bases from V and 5 bases from J, with 14 bases in between. This CDR3 has 16 amino acids. The germline V gene has CDR1 MNHEY and CDR2 SVGEGT. The CDR3 loop reads CASSYSITGGNNEQFF. The CDR3 DNA is TGTGCCAGCAGTTACTCGATTACCGGGGGTAACAATGAGCAGTTCTTC.

This chain links TRBV4-1 with TRBJ2-5; 10 bases fit TRBD1. From germline, CDR1 is MGHRA and CDR2 YSYEKL. With 0 bases clipped from V and 5 bases from J, the junction kept 3 bases outside the gene matches. This CDR3 has 15 residues. CDR3 loop: CASSQEDRGMETQYF. CDR3 DNA sequence: TGCGCCAGCAGCCAAGAGGACAGGGGGATGGAGACCCAGTACTTC.

This chain connects TRBV27 to TRBJ1-4; weak D call: TRBD1 (5 bases). CDR1 and CDR2 (germline): MNHEY, SMNVEV (reference sequence). This CDR3 is 15 amino acids long. The germline V and J ends were trimmed by 2 bases and 8 bases, with 15 bases remaining between them. The CDR3 sequence: CASSLSATGPEKLFF. The CDR3 DNA reads as TGTGCCAGCAGTTTAAGTGCTACGGGACCCGAAAAACTGTTTTTT.